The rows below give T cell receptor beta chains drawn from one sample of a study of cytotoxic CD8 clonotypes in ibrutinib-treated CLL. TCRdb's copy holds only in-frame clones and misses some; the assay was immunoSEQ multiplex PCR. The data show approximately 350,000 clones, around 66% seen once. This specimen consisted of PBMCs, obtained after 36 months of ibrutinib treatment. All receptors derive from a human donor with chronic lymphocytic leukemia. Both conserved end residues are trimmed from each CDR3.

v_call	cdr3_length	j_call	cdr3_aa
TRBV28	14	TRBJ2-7	ASSFAPRLESYEQY
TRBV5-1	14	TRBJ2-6	ASSLGQLSGANVLT
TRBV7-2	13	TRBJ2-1	ASSFGQGSYNEQF
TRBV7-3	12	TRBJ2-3	ASSLSGHTDTQY
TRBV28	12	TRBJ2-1	ASSLPGAEDEQF
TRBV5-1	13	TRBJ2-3	ASSSTSGPADTQY
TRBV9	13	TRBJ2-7	ASSVGPRGTYEQY
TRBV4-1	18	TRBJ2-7	ASSLRAGTASDGGAYEQY
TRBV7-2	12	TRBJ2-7	ASSPRGGPYEQY
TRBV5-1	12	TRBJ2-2	ASSLARGNGELF
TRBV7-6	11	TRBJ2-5	ASSLGGGGTQY
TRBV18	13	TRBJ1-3	ASSRQGSSGNTIY
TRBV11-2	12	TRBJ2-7	ASSVIGSAYEQY